One sample yielded the 6 T cell receptor beta chains listed below, sequenced in a study of shared clonotypes between healthy human individuals. Assay: immunoSEQ multiplex PCR; the TCRdb copy retains only in-frame clones and omits some. The repertoire holds about a million clones, with 70% to 85% as singletons. The sequenced sample was memory CD4+ T cells from PBMCs. Subset: CD45RA-negative fraction. These receptors came from a young man in good health. Some clones in this sample may be carry-over from other donors' samples.

DNA for the CDR3: TGTGCCAGCAGCAAGAGGGGGTCTAGTGGGTACAATGAGCAGTTCTTC. Protein: CASSKRGSSGYNEQFF. V gene TRBV21-1 combines with J gene TRBJ2-1; TRBD1 reflects the table's D call only, with no check against the DNA. TRBV21-1 counts as a pseudogene. The CDR3 has 16 amino acids.

With respect to this clone: Other DNA sequences from this sample encode an identical CDR3 as well. This chain uses TRBV2 with TRBJ2-2; D might be TRBD2 (6 bases). This CDR3 is built from 15 residues. The V gene's germline CDR1 is SNHLY and CDR2 FYNNEI. The germline V and J ends were trimmed by 6 bases and 1 base, with 12 bases remaining between them. The DNA of the CDR3 is TGTGCCAGCAGGGGGAGCGGGCGGAACACCGGGGAGCTGTTTTTT. This codes for CASRGSGRNTGELFF.

This clone was picked up a small number of times. The chain employs TRBV2 and TRBJ1-1; the D is unclear. Germline assignment: CDR1 SNHLY and CDR2 FYNNEI. CDR3 length: 12 residues. V was cut by 4 bases and J by 2 bases, with 5 bases left in between. The CDR3 DNA reads as TGTGCCAGCAGTGTCAGTAACACTGAAGCTTTCTTT. It codes for CASSVSNTEAFF.

The chain couples TRBV10-3 to TRBJ1-1, with D perhaps matching TRBD1 (6 bases). This CDR3 has 14 amino acids. Germline V lookup: CDR1 ENHRY, CDR2 SYGVKD. Between the trimmed V and J ends, which lost 1 base and 7 bases, there was a span of 13 bases. CDR3 nucleotide sequence: TGTGCCATCAGTGAGTGGAGTGAACAGGGTGAAGCTTTCTTT. It codes for CAISEWSEQGEAFF.

The chain links TRBV27 to TRBJ2-7, with D possibly matching TRBD2 (7 bases). The CDR3 contains 15 residues. V was cut by 3 bases and J by 2 bases, with 14 bases left in between. Germline CDR1 is MNHEY and CDR2 is SMNVEV (reference sequence). The CDR3 DNA reads TGTGCCAGCAGTTTGCGGGGGCCTAACCCCTACGAGCAGTACTTC. This codes for CASSLRGPNPYEQYF.

This chain links TRBV29-1 with TRBJ2-5, with 9 bases lining up with TRBD1. The V and J ends lost 7 bases and 11 bases, in that order; junction bases with no gene match: 17. The CDR3 spans 14 residues. CDR1 is SQVTM, CDR2 ANQGSEA, per germline. The CDR3 sequence: CSAKDRGSTRKQYF. The DNA of the CDR3 is TGCAGCGCGAAGGACAGGGGATCTACGAGAAAGCAGTACTTC.